This T cell receptor beta chain was identified in a study of technical replicates of blood from a handful of donors. Germline loops: CDR1 MNHNY, CDR2 SVGAGI (reference sequence). V shed 6 bases and J shed 3 bases, with 12 bases lying between them. The CDR3 is 13 amino acids. Libraries were prepared by immunoSEQ multiplex PCR; TCRdb keeps only in-frame clonotypes and omits some of them. Among roughly 59,000 clones listed, 70% to 90% were seen once. V gene TRBV6-6 combines with J gene TRBJ2-7; D may be TRBD2 (5 bases). The sequence was obtained from a human donor in good health. Some clones in this sample may be carry-over from other donors' samples. Sequencing input: PBMCs. The CDR3 here is CASRAGPSYEQYF. CDR3 coding DNA: TGTGCCAGCAGGGCGGGCCCCAGCTACGAGCAGTACTTC.